The rows below give T cell receptor beta chains drawn from one sample of a study of blood T cell repertoires in COVID-19. Assay: immunoSEQ multiplex PCR; the TCRdb copy retains only in-frame clones and omits some. The table includes some 300,000 clones, around nine tenths detected once. Material for sequencing was peripheral blood. These receptors were collected from an older man with acute or convalescent COVID-19. Each CDR3 is given with its conserved first and last residue. A D gene is named only where the DNA matches it firmly. Rows give clone size only sometimes, using once, few, many, or a class for an expanded clone.

d_call: NA; v_call: TRBV7-2; clone_size: NA; j_call: TRBJ2-7; cdr3_nt: TGTGCCAGCAGCGTCCACCAGGCCTACGAGCAGTACTTC; cdr3_aa: CASSVHQAYEQYF
d_call: NA; v_call: TRBV5-1; clone_size: NA; j_call: TRBJ2-3; cdr3_nt: TGCGCCAGCAGCCCCCAGCTAGGAGATACGCAGTATTTT; cdr3_aa: CASSPQLGDTQYF
d_call: NA; v_call: TRBV28; clone_size: once; j_call: TRBJ1-1; cdr3_nt: TGTGCCAGCAGTGGCCTGTACACTGAAGCTTTCTTT; cdr3_aa: CASSGLYTEAFF
d_call: NA; v_call: TRBV7-9; clone_size: NA; j_call: TRBJ1-5; cdr3_nt: TGTGCCAGCAGCGGACAGTCCAATCAGCCCCAGCATTTT; cdr3_aa: CASSGQSNQPQHF
d_call: TRBD1; v_call: TRBV4-3; clone_size: NA; j_call: TRBJ2-3; cdr3_nt: TGCGCCAGCAGCCAAAATGTGGACAGGGGGCGTGCTAGCACAGATACGCAGTATTTT; cdr3_aa: CASSQNVDRGRASTDTQYF
d_call: NA; v_call: TRBV7-3; clone_size: NA; j_call: TRBJ1-1; cdr3_nt: TGTGCCAGCAGCCTACGACAGGCAATGAACACTGAAGCTTTCTTT; cdr3_aa: CASSLRQAMNTEAFF
d_call: TRBD2; v_call: TRBV9; clone_size: NA; j_call: TRBJ2-7; cdr3_nt: TGTGCCAGCAGCGCCAGCGGGGGGAAATACGAGCAGTACTTC; cdr3_aa: CASSASGGKYEQYF
d_call: TRBD1; v_call: TRBV3-1/TRBV3-2; clone_size: NA; j_call: TRBJ1-2; cdr3_nt: TGTGCCAGCAGCTACCGGGACAGCCTTTACTACACCTTC; cdr3_aa: CASSYRDSLYYTF
d_call: NA; v_call: TRBV28; clone_size: NA; j_call: TRBJ2-1; cdr3_nt: TGTGCCAGCAGTTCGTTCGGGGGTGGGAATGACAATGAGCAGTTCTTC; cdr3_aa: CASSSFGGGNDNEQFF
d_call: NA; v_call: TRBV19; clone_size: NA; j_call: TRBJ2-2; cdr3_nt: TGTGCCAGTAGTACTAGAGGGCCGACCGGGGAGCTGTTTTTT; cdr3_aa: CASSTRGPTGELFF
d_call: NA; v_call: TRBV7-2; clone_size: NA; j_call: TRBJ2-7; cdr3_nt: TGTGCCAGCAGCTTAGTATCAGGCCAGGCCAGCTCCTACGAGCAGTACTTC; cdr3_aa: CASSLVSGQASSYEQYF
d_call: TRBD2; v_call: TRBV6-6; clone_size: NA; j_call: TRBJ2-5; cdr3_nt: TGTGCCAGCAGTTACCTAGCACTAGCGGGGGTCGAGACCCAGTACTTC; cdr3_aa: CASSYLALAGVETQYF
d_call: NA; v_call: TRBV27; clone_size: NA; j_call: TRBJ2-2; cdr3_nt: TGTGCCAGCATGTCTTGGGGCAGAAACACCGGGGAGCTGTTTTTT; cdr3_aa: CASMSWGRNTGELFF
d_call: NA; v_call: TRBV28; clone_size: NA; j_call: TRBJ1-6; cdr3_nt: TGTGCCAGCAGACAGAGTTTGGGTAATTCACCCCTCCACTTT; cdr3_aa: CASRQSLGNSPLHF
d_call: NA; v_call: TRBV23-1; clone_size: NA; j_call: TRBJ2-7; cdr3_nt: TGCGCCAGCACCGGTCCGGGAGCTTGCTCCTACGAGCAGTACTTC; cdr3_aa: CASTGPGACSYEQYF
d_call: NA; v_call: TRBV2; clone_size: NA; j_call: TRBJ2-5; cdr3_nt: TGTGCCAGCAGTGAAGACAGGATGGAGACCCAGTACTTC; cdr3_aa: CASSEDRMETQYF
d_call: NA; v_call: TRBV24-1; clone_size: NA; j_call: TRBJ2-3; cdr3_nt: TGTGCCACCAGTGATTTTGCGCCCGGGGTGAGCACAGATACGCAGTATTTT; cdr3_aa: CATSDFAPGVSTDTQYF
d_call: NA; v_call: TRBV10-3; clone_size: NA; j_call: TRBJ1-5; cdr3_nt: TGTGCCATCAGTGAGTCTGGGCAGGCCGGCACGAGCAATCAGCCCCAGCATTTT; cdr3_aa: CAISESGQAGTSNQPQHF
d_call: NA; v_call: TRBV11-2; clone_size: NA; j_call: TRBJ2-7; cdr3_nt: TGTGCCAGCAGCTCCCGACCCGCGGGGAGTGAGCAGTACTTC; cdr3_aa: CASSSRPAGSEQYF
d_call: NA; v_call: TRBV2; clone_size: NA; j_call: TRBJ1-5; cdr3_nt: TGTGCCAGCAGTGAGGAGGAAGGTCAGCCCCAGCATTTT; cdr3_aa: CASSEEEGQPQHF
d_call: NA; v_call: TRBV19; clone_size: NA; j_call: TRBJ1-5; cdr3_nt: TGTGCCAGTAGGAAAACAGGGATTAGCAATCAGCCCCAGCATTTT; cdr3_aa: CASRKTGISNQPQHF
d_call: NA; v_call: TRBV19; clone_size: NA; j_call: TRBJ1-5; cdr3_nt: TGTGCCAGTAGTAAAGGACATAGCAATCAGCCCCAGCATTTT; cdr3_aa: CASSKGHSNQPQHF
d_call: TRBD1; v_call: TRBV6-2/TRBV6-3; clone_size: NA; j_call: TRBJ1-6; cdr3_nt: TGTGCCAGCAGTGACAGGGGGCTCGGTGATTCACCCCTCCACTTT; cdr3_aa: CASSDRGLGDSPLHF
d_call: NA; v_call: TRBV2; clone_size: NA; j_call: TRBJ1-5; cdr3_nt: TGTGCCAGCATGGGGCAGTTCAATCAGCCCCAGCATTTT; cdr3_aa: CASMGQFNQPQHF
d_call: NA; v_call: TRBV27; clone_size: NA; j_call: TRBJ1-5; cdr3_nt: TGTGCCAGCAGTTTAGGTACAAGGGGTGATCAGCCCCAGCATTTT; cdr3_aa: CASSLGTRGDQPQHF
d_call: NA; v_call: TRBV6-2/TRBV6-3; clone_size: NA; j_call: TRBJ1-2; cdr3_nt: TGTGCCAGCAGTCGACCCGGGGAGTATGGCTACACCTTC; cdr3_aa: CASSRPGEYGYTF
d_call: TRBD1; v_call: TRBV6-2/TRBV6-3; clone_size: NA; j_call: TRBJ2-3; cdr3_nt: TGTGCCAGCAGTTACCCGAAGGGACAGGGTATCACAGATACGCAGTATTTT; cdr3_aa: CASSYPKGQGITDTQYF
d_call: TRBD2; v_call: TRBV6-6; clone_size: NA; j_call: TRBJ2-5; cdr3_nt: TGTGCCAGCAGGTGGAGCGGGAGCCAAGAGACCCAGTACTTC; cdr3_aa: CASRWSGSQETQYF
d_call: TRBD1; v_call: TRBV19; clone_size: once; j_call: TRBJ1-2; cdr3_nt: TGTGCCAGTAGTGGAGACAGGGAGAATGCCATCTATGGCTACACCTTC; cdr3_aa: CASSGDRENAIYGYTF
d_call: NA; v_call: TRBV3-1/TRBV3-2; clone_size: NA; j_call: TRBJ1-6; cdr3_nt: TGTGCCAGCAGCCTTGGAGGGGCTAATTCACCCCTCCACTTT; cdr3_aa: CASSLGGANSPLHF
d_call: NA; v_call: TRBV29-1; clone_size: few; j_call: TRBJ1-2; cdr3_nt: TGCAGCGTTGAAAGCCCCTCAGGGGTTGGCACCTTC; cdr3_aa: CSVESPSGVGTF
d_call: NA; v_call: TRBV19; clone_size: NA; j_call: TRBJ2-5; cdr3_nt: TGTGCCAGTAGTTTAGGACCTACTCAGGTCGAGACCCAGTACTTC; cdr3_aa: CASSLGPTQVETQYF
d_call: TRBD2; v_call: TRBV5-4; clone_size: NA; j_call: TRBJ2-1; cdr3_nt: TGTGCCAGCAGCTCCCGACTAGCGGGAGGTTACAATGAGCAGTTCTTC; cdr3_aa: CASSSRLAGGYNEQFF
d_call: TRBD1; v_call: TRBV24-1; clone_size: NA; j_call: TRBJ2-1; cdr3_nt: TGTGCCACCAGTGGAATAGACAGGGGTGGGGCATCCTACAATGAGCAGTTCTTC; cdr3_aa: CATSGIDRGGASYNEQFF
d_call: NA; v_call: TRBV30; clone_size: NA; j_call: TRBJ1-1; cdr3_nt: TGTGCCTGGAGTGGACAGGTCTTTTTTGAAGCTTTCTTT; cdr3_aa: CAWSGQVFFEAFF
d_call: NA; v_call: TRBV2; clone_size: once; j_call: TRBJ2-5; cdr3_nt: TGTGCCAGCAGTGTACTTAGACAAGAGACCCAGTACTTC; cdr3_aa: CASSVLRQETQYF
d_call: NA; v_call: TRBV28; clone_size: NA; j_call: TRBJ1-2; cdr3_nt: TGTGCCAGCAGAGACAGATATGGCTACACCTTC; cdr3_aa: CASRDRYGYTF
d_call: NA; v_call: TRBV3-1/TRBV3-2; clone_size: NA; j_call: TRBJ1-6; cdr3_nt: TGTGCCAGCAGCCAAATAACAGGAAATTCACCCCTCCACTTT; cdr3_aa: CASSQITGNSPLHF
d_call: TRBD1; v_call: TRBV5-5; clone_size: NA; j_call: TRBJ1-4; cdr3_nt: TGTGCCAGCAGCTGGCTACCCGTACAGGGGACGGATGAAAAACTGTTTTTT; cdr3_aa: CASSWLPVQGTDEKLFF
d_call: NA; v_call: TRBV16; clone_size: NA; j_call: TRBJ1-6; cdr3_nt: TGTGCCAGCAGCCTCACCCCCGCAGGGGAAGATTCACCCCTCCACTTT; cdr3_aa: CASSLTPAGEDSPLHF
d_call: NA; v_call: TRBV25-1; clone_size: NA; j_call: TRBJ2-3; cdr3_nt: TGTGCCAGCGCGTCTAGTGGGGGGATCACAGATACGCAGTATTTT; cdr3_aa: CASASSGGITDTQYF
d_call: NA; v_call: TRBV10-3; clone_size: NA; j_call: TRBJ2-2; cdr3_nt: TGTGCCATCAGGGGGAGTGCCGGGGAGCTGTTTTTT; cdr3_aa: CAIRGSAGELFF
d_call: TRBD1; v_call: TRBV11-3; clone_size: NA; j_call: TRBJ2-1; cdr3_nt: TGTGCCAGCAGCCCACCGGGACAGGGAAATGAGCAGTTCTTC; cdr3_aa: CASSPPGQGNEQFF
d_call: NA; v_call: TRBV12-3/TRBV12-4; clone_size: NA; j_call: TRBJ2-2; cdr3_nt: TGTGCCAGCAGTCTTCGTAACACCGGGGAGCTGTTTTTT; cdr3_aa: CASSLRNTGELFF
d_call: TRBD1; v_call: TRBV28; clone_size: NA; j_call: TRBJ1-4; cdr3_nt: TGTGCCAGCAGTCCAAGTCCCGGGACAGGGTTCAGAGAAAAACTGTTTTTT; cdr3_aa: CASSPSPGTGFREKLFF
d_call: NA; v_call: TRBV4-1; clone_size: once; j_call: TRBJ2-2; cdr3_nt: TGCGCCAGCAGTCTACCCACAGGTAGAAACACCGGGGAGCTGTTTTTT; cdr3_aa: CASSLPTGRNTGELFF
d_call: TRBD1; v_call: TRBV10-3; clone_size: NA; j_call: TRBJ1-2; cdr3_nt: TGTGCCATCAGTGAGGCGTTACCGGGACAGGACTATGGCTACACCTTC; cdr3_aa: CAISEALPGQDYGYTF
d_call: TRBD2; v_call: TRBV11-3; clone_size: NA; j_call: TRBJ2-2; cdr3_nt: TGTGCCAGCAGCTTAGTTGGGACTAGCGGGGCCGCCGGGGAGCTGTTTTTT; cdr3_aa: CASSLVGTSGAAGELFF
d_call: NA; v_call: TRBV7-2; clone_size: NA; j_call: TRBJ2-7; cdr3_nt: TGTGCCAGCAGCTTAGGGGGGGAAGAGCAGTACTTC; cdr3_aa: CASSLGGEEQYF
d_call: NA; v_call: TRBV5-1; clone_size: NA; j_call: TRBJ1-2; cdr3_nt: TGCGCCAGCAGCTTGGACAAGTTTGGCTACACCTTC; cdr3_aa: CASSLDKFGYTF
d_call: NA; v_call: TRBV18; clone_size: once; j_call: TRBJ2-7; cdr3_nt: TGTGCCAGCTCACCAATGGGCGGGATCCCCTCCGAGCAGTACTTC; cdr3_aa: CASSPMGGIPSEQYF
d_call: NA; v_call: TRBV7-2; clone_size: NA; j_call: TRBJ2-7; cdr3_nt: TGTGCCAGCAGTTCAGCTTGGGAGGGGGGGCGGTACTTC; cdr3_aa: CASSSAWEGGRYF
d_call: NA; v_call: TRBV5-4; clone_size: NA; j_call: TRBJ1-6; cdr3_nt: TGTGCCAGCAGCTTGGGCAGCTCCTATAATTCACCCCTCCACTTT; cdr3_aa: CASSLGSSYNSPLHF
d_call: NA; v_call: TRBV5-1; clone_size: NA; j_call: TRBJ2-1; cdr3_nt: TGCGCCAGCTTCCCGGGGAATAACAATGAGCAGTTCTTC; cdr3_aa: CASFPGNNNEQFF
d_call: TRBD1; v_call: TRBV10-3; clone_size: NA; j_call: TRBJ1-6; cdr3_nt: TGTGCCACCGGACGGGACAGGGTAGATAATTCACCCCTCCACTTT; cdr3_aa: CATGRDRVDNSPLHF
d_call: TRBD2; v_call: TRBV18; clone_size: NA; j_call: TRBJ2-7; cdr3_nt: TGTGCCAGCTCGGCCACTAGCGGATCCTACGAGCAGTACTTC; cdr3_aa: CASSATSGSYEQYF
d_call: TRBD1; v_call: TRBV5-1; clone_size: NA; j_call: TRBJ1-1; cdr3_nt: TGCGCCAGCAGCTCTGGACAGGGAAACACTGAAGCTTTCTTT; cdr3_aa: CASSSGQGNTEAFF
d_call: NA; v_call: TRBV6-7; clone_size: NA; j_call: TRBJ1-1; cdr3_nt: TGTGCCAGCAGTTACCCCGGACAGATTGAAGCTTTCTTT; cdr3_aa: CASSYPGQIEAFF
d_call: TRBD1; v_call: TRBV7-9; clone_size: NA; j_call: TRBJ1-1; cdr3_nt: TGTGCCAGTCAGCCACAGGGGGGGACTGAAGCTTTCTTT; cdr3_aa: CASQPQGGTEAFF